This record covers a single T cell receptor beta chain. Its antigen remains unidentified. The source of the sample is a study of cytomegalovirus exposure and HLA in healthy donors. Broader study findings: Presence/absence analysis assumed near-uniform sequencing depth across donors.

Primers: 60 Vbeta forward and 13 Jbeta reverse. TCRdb's copy holds only in-frame clones and misses some; the assay was immunoSEQ multiplex PCR. The table lists approximately 180,000 clones, 60% to 85% of them singletons. Germline CDR1 and CDR2: SEHNR and FQNEAQ (reference sequence). There are 16 residues in the CDR3. Trimming cost V 7 bases and J 2 bases; bases outside gene matches: 9. The origin of this receptor is a male donor in good health and CMV-seronegative. The chain joins TRBV7-9 to TRBJ2-1; 9 bases are shared with TRBD1. Material for sequencing was PBMCs. The CDR3, as DNA: TGTGCCAGCACCGCTTCTGGACAGGGGCCCTACAATGAGCAGTTCTTC. This gives the protein CASTASGQGPYNEQFF.